These 3 T cell receptor beta chains were all obtained from the same sample, sequenced in a study of Graves' ophthalmopathy and Graves' hyperthyroidism. RNA transcripts yielded amplified TCR beta CDR3 regions. HTBI primers primed a first-round RT-PCR, and a second-round multiplex PCR followed. TCRdb fed the multiplex PCR reads into MiXCR, producing one record per CDR3 protein. Altogether hundreds of thousands of distinct CDR3 sequences are present, roughly 41% being singletons, with the ten largest covering roughly 3.5%. What was sequenced was peripheral blood. The receptors here all came from an adult man with Graves' ophthalmopathy.

Remarks on this clonotype: The junction departs from germline at one end; a sequencing error may be responsible. J is TRBJ1-2 and V is TRBV29-1; tentatively, D is TRBD1 (5 bases). Germline CDR1 SQVTM, CDR2 ANQGSEA. This CDR3 contains 12 residues. CDR3 bases: TGTGCCTGGAGCAGGGTAACGCGGCGCTACACCTTC. Its protein is CAWSRVTRRYTF.

There are many counts of this clonotype. This sequence joins TRBV10-3 and TRBJ1-2; the D is unclear. Trimming pared 2 bases from V and 7 bases from J, leaving 8 bases between. Germline lookup yields CDR1 ENHRY and CDR2 SYGVKD. The CDR3 is 12 residues long. CDR3 DNA: TGTGCCATCAGTGAGCGGGCAAGTGGCTACACCTTC. It translates to CAISERASGYTF.

Regarding this clonotype: The junction shows a germline mismatch at one end, possibly a read error. The chain has TRBV7-3 and TRBJ2-2, with D possibly being TRBD2 (5 bases). This CDR3 contains 12 residues. The germline V gene has CDR1 SGHTA and CDR2 FQGTGA. The CDR3 loop reads CSSSGNTGELFF. CDR3 in DNA: TGTTCCAGCAGCGGGAACACCGGGGAGCTGTTTTTT.